In its sample, the clone carrying this T cell receptor beta chain was seen once. This may arise from a read error, as a much more abundant clone is one base away. The second PCR ran roughly 6 to 11 cycles with a sample-barcoded 5' primer and J-beta primers. TCRdb recomputed calls from the 5' RACE reads with MiXCR, one row per CDR3 protein. The sample carries more than 700,000 distinct CDR3 sequences, 35% to 60% recorded once. CDR3 length: 10 residues. Germline V lookup: CDR1 MNHEY, CDR2 SMNVEV (reference sequence). This sample was taken from a study of blood T cells in healthy people across ages. The chain carries TRBV27 and TRBJ2-5; D uncertain. The tail of the sequence fits TRBJ2-7 better, so the J call may be wrong. This TCR was sampled from an elderly man in good health. Sequenced material: blood. The CDR3 sequence is CASRIYEQYF. The CDR3 nucleotides are TGTGCCAGCAGGATTTACGAGCAGTACTTC.